The 10 T cell receptor beta chains below were found in one sample sequenced in a study of identifying expanded T cells in peripheral blood. This table comes from immunoSEQ multiplex PCR, and its TCRdb copy is limited to in-frame clones, with some not included. The data hold about 90,000 clones, with around 90% observed a single time. Sequenced: blood. These receptors originate from a person aged 18 to 75 in good health.

This chain links TRBV19 with TRBJ1-3; D gene unclear. V was cut by 2 bases and J by 3 bases, with 8 bases left in between. The CDR3 sequence is 14 residues long. Per germline, CDR1 LNHDA and CDR2 SQIVND (reference sequence). This chain's CDR3 is CASSISAVGNTIYF. The CDR3 coding sequence is TGTGCCAGTAGTATATCGGCAGTTGGAAACACCATATATTTT.

The chain couples TRBV25-1 to TRBJ1-1; 11 bases align to TRBD1. Germline-derived CDR1 and CDR2 are MGHDK and SYGVNS. Losses at the gene ends were 1 base for V and 8 bases for J; bases not matched to a gene: 6. This CDR3 is 15 amino acids long. The CDR3 spells CASSEFVGQGEEAFF. The CDR3 DNA follows: TGTGCCAGCAGTGAATTTGTGGGACAGGGGGAAGAAGCTTTCTTT.

The chain recombines TRBV4-1 with TRBJ2-1; 8 positions match TRBD1. The CDR3 spans 16 residues. Germline V gene data show CDR1 as MGHRA and CDR2 as YSYEKL. After removal of 4 bases from V and 0 bases from J, the junction contained 5 bases not matched to a gene. CDR3 protein: CASSLNRGSSYNEQFF. The CDR3, as DNA: TGCGCCAGCAGCCTCAACAGGGGGAGCTCCTACAATGAGCAGTTCTTC.

The chain couples TRBV2 to TRBJ1-5; D is uncertain. The CDR3 has 13 residues. The V end lost 1 base, the J end lost 6 bases, and 7 bases lay between the germline ends. CDR1 SNHLY and CDR2 FYNNEI come from the germline V gene. CDR3 sequence: CASSEGLFQPQHF. DNA for the CDR3: TGTGCCAGCAGTGAAGGACTATTTCAGCCCCAGCATTTT.

The chain joins TRBV29-1 to TRBJ1-1, with a tentative D call TRBD1 (5 bases). V dropped 7 bases and J dropped 2 bases, with 11 bases sitting between them. The CDR3 extends over 12 amino acids. The V gene's germline CDR1 is SQVTM and CDR2 ANQGSEA. The CDR3 DNA follows: TGCAGCGCCCGACAGAAAAACACTGAAGCTTTCTTT. Protein product: CSARQKNTEAFF.

J is TRBJ2-1 and V is TRBV5-1; 7 nucleotides match TRBD1. Trimming cost V 2 bases and J 1 base; bases outside gene matches: 3. In germline, CDR1 is SGHRS, CDR2 YFSETQ. This CDR3 contains 15 residues. CDR3 sequence: CASSFPTGSYNEQFF. For the CDR3, the DNA is TGCGCCAGCAGCTTTCCGACAGGGTCCTACAATGAGCAGTTCTTC. The whole variable domain, filled in from reference TRBV5-1 and TRBJ2-1, reads KAGVTQTPRYLIKTRGQQVTLSCSPISGHRSVSWYQQTPGQGLQFLFEYFSETQRNKGNFPGRFSGRQFSNSRSEMNVSTLELGDSALYLCASSFPTGSYNEQFFGPGTRLTVL.

The genes are TRBV19 and TRBJ1-3, with unresolved D. Germline loops: CDR1 LNHDA, CDR2 SQIVND (reference sequence). The CDR3 is 13 residues long. V lost 6 bases and J 4 bases, leaving 10 bases between the germline ends. CDR3 sequence: CASSLGRGNTIYF. The CDR3 DNA follows: TGTGCCAGTAGCCTCGGACGCGGAAACACCATATATTTT.

The chain uses TRBV27 and TRBJ2-1; no clear D gene. CDR3 length equals 15 residues. Between the trimmed V and J ends, which lost 6 bases and 0 bases, there was a span of 12 bases. Per germline, CDR1 MNHEY and CDR2 SMNVEV (reference sequence). The CDR3 spells CASSSGQSSYNEQFF. CDR3 in DNA: TGTGCCAGCAGCTCCGGCCAAAGCTCCTACAATGAGCAGTTCTTC.

This clone was detected only once. The genes are TRBV30 and TRBJ1-2; D is ambiguous. The CDR3 loop spans 11 amino acids. V was cut by 0 bases and J by 5 bases, with 4 bases left in between. Germline V gene data show CDR1 as GTSNPN and CDR2 as SVGIG (reference sequence). The CDR3 DNA is TGTGCCTGGAGTGTTATATATGGCTACACCTTC. Amino acid sequence: CAWSVIYGYTF.

The chain employs TRBV28 and TRBJ1-5; TRBD1 matches at 9 bases. The CDR3 contains 16 residues. The V segment lost 6 bases and the J segment 7 bases; nucleotides outside the gene matches: 13. CDR1 is MDHEN, CDR2 SYDVKM, per germline. CDR3 protein: CASRPPPQGAGQPQHF. DNA of the CDR3: TGTGCCAGCAGACCGCCTCCACAGGGGGCAGGACAGCCCCAGCATTTT.